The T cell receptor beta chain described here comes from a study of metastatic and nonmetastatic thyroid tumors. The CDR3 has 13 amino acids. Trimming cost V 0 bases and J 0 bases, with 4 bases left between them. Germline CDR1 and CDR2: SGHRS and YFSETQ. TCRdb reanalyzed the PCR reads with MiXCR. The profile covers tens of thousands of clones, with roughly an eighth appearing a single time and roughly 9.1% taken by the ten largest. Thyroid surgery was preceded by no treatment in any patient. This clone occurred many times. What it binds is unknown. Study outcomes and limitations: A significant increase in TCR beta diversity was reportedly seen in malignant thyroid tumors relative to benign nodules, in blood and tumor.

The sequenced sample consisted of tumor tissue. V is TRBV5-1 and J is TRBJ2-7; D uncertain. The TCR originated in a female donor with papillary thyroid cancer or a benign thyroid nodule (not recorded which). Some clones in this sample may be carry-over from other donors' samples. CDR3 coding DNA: TGCGCCAGCAGCTTGGCAGGCTCCTACGAGCAGTACTTC. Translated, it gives CASSLAGSYEQYF.